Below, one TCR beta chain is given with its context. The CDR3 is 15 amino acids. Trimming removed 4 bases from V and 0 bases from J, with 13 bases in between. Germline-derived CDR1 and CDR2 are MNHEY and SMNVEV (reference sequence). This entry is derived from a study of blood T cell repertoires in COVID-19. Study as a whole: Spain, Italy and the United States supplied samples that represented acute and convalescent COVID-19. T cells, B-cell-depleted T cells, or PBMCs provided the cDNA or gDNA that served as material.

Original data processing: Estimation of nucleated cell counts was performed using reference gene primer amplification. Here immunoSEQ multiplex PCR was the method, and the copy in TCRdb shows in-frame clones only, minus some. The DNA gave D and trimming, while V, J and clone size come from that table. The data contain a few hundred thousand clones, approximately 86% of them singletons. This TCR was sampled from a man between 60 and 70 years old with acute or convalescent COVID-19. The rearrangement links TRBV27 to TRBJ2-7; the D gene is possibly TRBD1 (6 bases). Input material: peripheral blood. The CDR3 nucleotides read TGTGCCAGCAGTTCAGCCGGGACACACTCCTACGAGCAGTACTTC. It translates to CASSSAGTHSYEQYF.